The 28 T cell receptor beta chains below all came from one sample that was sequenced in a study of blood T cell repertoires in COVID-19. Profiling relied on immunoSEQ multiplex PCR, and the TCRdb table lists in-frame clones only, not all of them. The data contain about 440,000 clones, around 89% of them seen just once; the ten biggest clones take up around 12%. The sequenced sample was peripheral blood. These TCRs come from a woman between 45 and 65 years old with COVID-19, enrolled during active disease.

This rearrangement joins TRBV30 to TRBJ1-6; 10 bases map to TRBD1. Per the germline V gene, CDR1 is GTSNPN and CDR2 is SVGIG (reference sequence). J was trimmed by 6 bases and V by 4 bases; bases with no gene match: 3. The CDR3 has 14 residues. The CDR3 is CAWTRDRGNSPLHF. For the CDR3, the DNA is TGTGCCTGGACCAGGGACAGGGGTAATTCACCCCTCCACTTT.

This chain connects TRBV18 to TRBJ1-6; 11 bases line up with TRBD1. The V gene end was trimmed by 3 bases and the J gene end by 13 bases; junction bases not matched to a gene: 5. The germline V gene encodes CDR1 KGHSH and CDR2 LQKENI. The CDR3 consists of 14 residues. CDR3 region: CASSPWTGGEPLHF. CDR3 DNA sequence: TGTGCCAGCTCACCTTGGACAGGGGGCGAGCCCCTCCACTTT.

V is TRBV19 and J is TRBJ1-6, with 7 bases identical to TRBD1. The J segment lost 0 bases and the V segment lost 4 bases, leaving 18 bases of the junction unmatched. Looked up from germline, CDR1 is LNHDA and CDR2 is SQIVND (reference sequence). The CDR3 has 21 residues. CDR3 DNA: TGTGCCAGTAGTACCCGGGACAGAGTCCCAGGAACGGGCTCCTATAATTCACCCCTCCACTTT. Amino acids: CASSTRDRVPGTGSYNSPLHF.

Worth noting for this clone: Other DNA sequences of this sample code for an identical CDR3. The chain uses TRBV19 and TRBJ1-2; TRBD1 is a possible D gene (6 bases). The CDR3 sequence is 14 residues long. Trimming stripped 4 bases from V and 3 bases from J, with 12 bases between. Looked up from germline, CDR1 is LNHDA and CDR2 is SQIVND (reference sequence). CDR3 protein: CASSNQGRDYGYTF. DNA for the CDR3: TGTGCCAGTAGTAACCAGGGGAGAGACTATGGCTACACCTTC.

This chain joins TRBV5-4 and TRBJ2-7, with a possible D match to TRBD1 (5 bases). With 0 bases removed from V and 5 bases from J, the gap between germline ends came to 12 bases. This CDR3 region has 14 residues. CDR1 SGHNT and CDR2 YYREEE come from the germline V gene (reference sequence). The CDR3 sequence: CASSLEAGLNEQYF. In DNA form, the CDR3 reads TGTGCCAGCAGCTTGGAGGCAGGGTTAAACGAGCAGTACTTC.

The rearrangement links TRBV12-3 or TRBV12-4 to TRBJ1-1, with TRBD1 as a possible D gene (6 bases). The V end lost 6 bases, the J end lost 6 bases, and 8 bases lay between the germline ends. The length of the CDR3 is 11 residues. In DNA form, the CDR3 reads TGTGCCAGCAGCACAGGGCCTGAAGCTTTCTTT. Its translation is CASSTGPEAFF.

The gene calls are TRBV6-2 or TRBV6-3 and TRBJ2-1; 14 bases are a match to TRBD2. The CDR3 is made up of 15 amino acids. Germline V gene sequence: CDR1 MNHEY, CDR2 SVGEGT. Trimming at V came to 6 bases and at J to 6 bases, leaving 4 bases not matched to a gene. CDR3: CASRYGLAGGNEQFF. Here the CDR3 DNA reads TGTGCCAGCAGATACGGACTAGCGGGGGGCAATGAGCAGTTCTTC.

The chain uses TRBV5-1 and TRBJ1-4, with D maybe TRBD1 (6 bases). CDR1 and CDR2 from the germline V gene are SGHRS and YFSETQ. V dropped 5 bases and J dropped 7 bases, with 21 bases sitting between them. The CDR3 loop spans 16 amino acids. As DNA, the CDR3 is TGCGCCAGCAGGGAACTACAGGGTGAGCCAAGTGAAAAACTGTTTTTT. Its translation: CASRELQGEPSEKLFF.

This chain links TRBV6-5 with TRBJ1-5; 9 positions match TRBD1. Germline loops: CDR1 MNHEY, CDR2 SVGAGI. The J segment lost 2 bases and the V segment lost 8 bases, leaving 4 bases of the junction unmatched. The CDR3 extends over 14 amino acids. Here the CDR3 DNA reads TGTGCCAGCGGGAGACAGGGGGGCAATCAGCCCCAGCATTTT. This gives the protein CASGRQGGNQPQHF.

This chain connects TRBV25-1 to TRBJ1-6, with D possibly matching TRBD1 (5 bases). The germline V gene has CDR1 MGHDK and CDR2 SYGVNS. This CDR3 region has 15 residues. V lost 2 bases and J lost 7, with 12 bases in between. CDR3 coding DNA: TGTGCCAGCAGTGAACTTCAGGGAGGCAATTCACCCCTCCACTTT. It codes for CASSELQGGNSPLHF.

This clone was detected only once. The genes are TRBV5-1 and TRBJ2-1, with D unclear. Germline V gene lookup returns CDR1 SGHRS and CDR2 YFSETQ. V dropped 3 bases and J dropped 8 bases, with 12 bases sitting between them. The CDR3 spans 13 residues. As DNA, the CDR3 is TGCGCCAGCAGCTCCCCTTCAGCGTATGAGCAGTTCTTC. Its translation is CASSSPSAYEQFF.

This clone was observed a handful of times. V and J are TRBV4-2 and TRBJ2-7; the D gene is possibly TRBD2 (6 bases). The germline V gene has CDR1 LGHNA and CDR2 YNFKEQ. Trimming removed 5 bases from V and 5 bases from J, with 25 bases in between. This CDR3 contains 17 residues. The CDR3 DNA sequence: TGTGCCAGCAGCTCAATGGGACTTCTTAGACAAAGGAACGAGCAGTACTTC. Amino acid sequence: CASSSMGLLRQRNEQYF.

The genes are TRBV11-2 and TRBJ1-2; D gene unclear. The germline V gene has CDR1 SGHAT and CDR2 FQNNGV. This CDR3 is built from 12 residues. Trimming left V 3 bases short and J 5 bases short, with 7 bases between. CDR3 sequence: CASSFDIYGYTF. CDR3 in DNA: TGTGCCAGCAGCTTTGACATTTATGGCTACACCTTC.

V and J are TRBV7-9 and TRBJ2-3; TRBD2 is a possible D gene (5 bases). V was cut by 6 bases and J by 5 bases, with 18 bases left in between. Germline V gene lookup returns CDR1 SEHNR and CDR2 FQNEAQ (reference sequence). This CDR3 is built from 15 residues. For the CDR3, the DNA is TGTGCCAGCAGTTCCCCTCAGAGGGAAGGAGATACGCAGTATTTT. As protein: CASSSPQREGDTQYF.

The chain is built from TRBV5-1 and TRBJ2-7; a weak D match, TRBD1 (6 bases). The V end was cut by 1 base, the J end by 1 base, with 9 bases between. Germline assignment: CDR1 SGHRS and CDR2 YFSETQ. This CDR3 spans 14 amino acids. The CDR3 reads CASSLSGQSYEQYF. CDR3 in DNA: TGCGCCAGCAGCTTGAGTGGACAGTCCTACGAGCAGTACTTC.

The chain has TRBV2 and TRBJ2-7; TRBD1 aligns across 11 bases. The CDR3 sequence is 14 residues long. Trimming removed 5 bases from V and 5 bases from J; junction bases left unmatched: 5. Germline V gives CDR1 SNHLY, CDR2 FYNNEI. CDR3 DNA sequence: TGTGCCAGCAGTCCCCGGACAGGGGGCAACGAGCAGTACTTC. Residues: CASSPRTGGNEQYF.

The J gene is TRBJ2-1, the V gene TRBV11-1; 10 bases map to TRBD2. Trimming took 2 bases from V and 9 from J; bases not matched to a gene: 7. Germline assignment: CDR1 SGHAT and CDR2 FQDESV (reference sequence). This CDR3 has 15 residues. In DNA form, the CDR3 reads TGTGCCAGCAGCTTAATCAGCGGGGGGGCCTCTGAGCAGTTCTTC. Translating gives CASSLISGGASEQFF.

In DNA form, the CDR3 reads TGTGCCAGCAGTTACTCGGTAGGGGGCCCGGAGAATGAGCAGTTCTTC. Translation: CASSYSVGGPENEQFF. This sequence joins TRBV6-2 or TRBV6-3 and TRBJ2-1; 7 bases are shared with TRBD1. The CDR3 has 16 residues. CDR1 MNHEY and CDR2 SVGEGT come from the germline V gene. Unmatched junction bases numbered 9, after V lost 0 bases and J lost 7 bases.

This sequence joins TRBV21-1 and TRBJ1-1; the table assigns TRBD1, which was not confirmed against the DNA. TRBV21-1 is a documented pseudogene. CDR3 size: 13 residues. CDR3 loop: CASTGTCNTEAFF. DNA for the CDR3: TGTGCCAGCACCGGGACATGTAACACTGAAGCTTTCTTT.

CDR3: CASRHGGELFF. CDR3 DNA: TGTGCCAGCCGACATGGAGGGGAGCTGTTTTTT. The rearrangement joins TRBV25-1 to TRBJ2-2; D remains ambiguous. This CDR3 is 11 amino acids long. V was pared by 8 bases and J by 8 bases, with 9 bases between. The germline gives CDR1 MGHDK, CDR2 SYGVNS.

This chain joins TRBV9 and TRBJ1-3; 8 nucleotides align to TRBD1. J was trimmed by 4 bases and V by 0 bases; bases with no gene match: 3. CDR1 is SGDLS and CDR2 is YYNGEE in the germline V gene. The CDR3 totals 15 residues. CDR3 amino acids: CASSVAGGGGNTIYF. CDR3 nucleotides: TGTGCCAGCAGCGTAGCAGGGGGCGGGGGAAACACCATATATTTT.

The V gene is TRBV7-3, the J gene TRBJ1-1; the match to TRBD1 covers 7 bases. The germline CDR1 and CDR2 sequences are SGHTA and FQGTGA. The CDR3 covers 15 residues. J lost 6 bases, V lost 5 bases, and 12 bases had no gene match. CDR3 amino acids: CASSGEGQPNSEAFF. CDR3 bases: TGTGCCAGCAGCGGCGAGGGACAGCCTAATTCTGAAGCTTTCTTT.

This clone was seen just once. CDR3 nucleotides: TGTGCTAGTGGTTTCTTCCGGGACAGGGGGCTAGGTGAAGCTTTCTTT. It translates to CASGFFRDRGLGEAFF. J is TRBJ1-1 and V is TRBV12-5; TRBD1 matches at 12 bases. Germline trimming cut 3 bases from V and 7 bases from J; bases unmatched to any gene: 9. Germline CDR1 and CDR2: LGHNT and FRNRAP. This CDR3 is built from 16 residues.

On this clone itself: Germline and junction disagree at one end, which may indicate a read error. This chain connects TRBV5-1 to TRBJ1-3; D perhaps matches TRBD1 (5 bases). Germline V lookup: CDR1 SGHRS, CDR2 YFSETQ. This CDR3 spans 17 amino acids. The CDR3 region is CANSLDGAISSGNTIYF. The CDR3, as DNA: TGCGCCAACAGCTTGGATGGGGCGATAAGCTCTGGAAACACCATATATTTT.

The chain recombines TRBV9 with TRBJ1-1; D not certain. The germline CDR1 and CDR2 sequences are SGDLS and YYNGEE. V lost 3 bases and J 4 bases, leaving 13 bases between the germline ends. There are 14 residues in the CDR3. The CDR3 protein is CASSAPVEGTEAFF. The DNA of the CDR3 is TGTGCCAGCAGCGCCCCCGTTGAGGGCACTGAAGCTTTCTTT.

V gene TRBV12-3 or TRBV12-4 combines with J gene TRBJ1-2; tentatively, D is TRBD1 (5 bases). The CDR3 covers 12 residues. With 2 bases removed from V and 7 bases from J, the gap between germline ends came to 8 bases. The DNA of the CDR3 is TGTGCCAGCAGTTTAACCAGGGCTGGCTACACCTTC. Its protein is CASSLTRAGYTF.

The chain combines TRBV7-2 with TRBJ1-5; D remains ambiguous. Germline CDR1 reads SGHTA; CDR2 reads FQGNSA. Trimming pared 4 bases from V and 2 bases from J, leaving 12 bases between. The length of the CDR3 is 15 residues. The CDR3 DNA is TGTGCCAGCAGCTCCGCTTCAAGAGGCAATCAGCCCCAGCATTTT. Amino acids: CASSSASRGNQPQHF.

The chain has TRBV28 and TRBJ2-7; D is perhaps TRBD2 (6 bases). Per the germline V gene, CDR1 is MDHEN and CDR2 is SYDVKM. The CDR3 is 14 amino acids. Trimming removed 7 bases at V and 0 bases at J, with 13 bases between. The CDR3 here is CASNIVGGSYEQYF. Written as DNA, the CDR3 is TGTGCCAGCAACATCGTGGGGGGCTCCTACGAGCAGTACTTC.